This paragraph covers one T cell receptor beta chain sequence. The sample originates from a study of molecular identifiers for immune sequencing clone quantification. The overall study: In replicates, RNA taken from roughly 21,000 or 96,000 naive CD8 cells was divided five ways, and four portions underwent sequencing.

TCRdb used MiXCR to reprocess the PCR reads, holding one entry per CDR3 protein. This table has about half a million distinct CDR3 sequences, around 23% appearing once. Sorting captured naive CD8 T cells as CD8+CD4-CCR7+CD45RA+. CDR1 and CDR2 from the germline V gene are MNHEY and SVGAGI. J gave up 2 bases and V 4 bases, and 7 bases lay outside the gene matches. The CDR3 is 16 amino acids. The sequenced sample was naive CD8+ T cells from blood, with Jurkat cell RNA spiked in. The subset is: FACS-sorted CD8+CD4-CCR7+CD45RA+ naive T cells. The V and J genes are TRBV6-5 and TRBJ2-5; 10 bases fit TRBD2. The clonotype comes from a human donor in good health. Some libraries in this study had Jurkat cell RNA spiked in. CDR3 bases: TGTGCCAGCAGTTTAACCGGGACTAGCGAGCAAGAGACCCAGTACTTC. Its protein product is CASSLTGTSEQETQYF.